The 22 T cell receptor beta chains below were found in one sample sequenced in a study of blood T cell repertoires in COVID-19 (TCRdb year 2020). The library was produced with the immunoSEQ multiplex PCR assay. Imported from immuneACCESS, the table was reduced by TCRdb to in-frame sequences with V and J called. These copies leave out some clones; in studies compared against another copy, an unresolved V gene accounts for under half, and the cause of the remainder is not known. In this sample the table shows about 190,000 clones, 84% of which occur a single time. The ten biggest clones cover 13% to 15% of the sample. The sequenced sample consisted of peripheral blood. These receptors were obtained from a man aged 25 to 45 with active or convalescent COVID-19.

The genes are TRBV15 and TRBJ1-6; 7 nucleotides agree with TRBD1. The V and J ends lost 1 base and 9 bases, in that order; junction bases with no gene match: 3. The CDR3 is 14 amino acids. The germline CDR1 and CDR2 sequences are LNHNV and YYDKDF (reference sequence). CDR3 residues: CATSRVGGGSPLHF. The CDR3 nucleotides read TGTGCCACCAGCAGAGTAGGGGGCGGTTCACCCCTCCACTTT.

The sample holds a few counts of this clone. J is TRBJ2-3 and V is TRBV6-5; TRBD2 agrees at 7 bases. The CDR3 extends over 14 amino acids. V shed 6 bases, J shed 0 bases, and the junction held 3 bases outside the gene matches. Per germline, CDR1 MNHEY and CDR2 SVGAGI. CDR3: CASSGLGSTDTQYF. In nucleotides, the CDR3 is TGTGCCAGCAGCGGACTAGGGAGCACAGATACGCAGTATTTT.

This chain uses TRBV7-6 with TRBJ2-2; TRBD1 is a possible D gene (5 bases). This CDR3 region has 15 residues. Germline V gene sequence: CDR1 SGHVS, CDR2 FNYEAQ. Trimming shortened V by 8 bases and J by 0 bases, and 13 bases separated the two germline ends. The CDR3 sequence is CASGPDRSNTGELFF. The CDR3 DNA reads TGTGCCAGCGGCCCCGACAGATCGAACACCGGGGAGCTGTTTTTT.

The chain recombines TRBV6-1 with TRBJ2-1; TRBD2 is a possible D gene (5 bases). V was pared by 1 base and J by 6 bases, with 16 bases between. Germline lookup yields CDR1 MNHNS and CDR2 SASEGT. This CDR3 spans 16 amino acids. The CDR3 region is CASSEGEGLARNEQFF. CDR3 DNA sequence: TGTGCCAGCAGTGAAGGGGAAGGGCTAGCTCGCAATGAGCAGTTCTTC.

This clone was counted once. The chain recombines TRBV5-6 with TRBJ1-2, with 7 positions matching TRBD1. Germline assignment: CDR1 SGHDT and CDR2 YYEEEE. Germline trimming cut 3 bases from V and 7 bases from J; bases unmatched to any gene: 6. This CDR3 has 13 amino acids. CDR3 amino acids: CASSYQGGGGYTF. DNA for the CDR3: TGTGCCAGCAGCTATCAGGGGGGAGGTGGCTACACCTTC.

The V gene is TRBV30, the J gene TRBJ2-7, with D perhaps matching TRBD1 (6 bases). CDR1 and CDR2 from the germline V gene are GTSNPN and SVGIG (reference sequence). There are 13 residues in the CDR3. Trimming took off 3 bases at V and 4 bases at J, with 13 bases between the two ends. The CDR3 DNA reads TGTGCCTGGAGGAGGGCAGGGGTATACGAGCAGTACTTC. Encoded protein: CAWRRAGVYEQYF.

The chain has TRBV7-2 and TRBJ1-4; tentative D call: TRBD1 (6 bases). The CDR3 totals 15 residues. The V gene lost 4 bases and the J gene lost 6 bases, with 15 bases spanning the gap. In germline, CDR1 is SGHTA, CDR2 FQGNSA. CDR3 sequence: CASSSQGIKYEKLFF. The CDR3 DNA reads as TGTGCCAGCAGCTCACAGGGAATAAAGTATGAAAAACTGTTTTTT.

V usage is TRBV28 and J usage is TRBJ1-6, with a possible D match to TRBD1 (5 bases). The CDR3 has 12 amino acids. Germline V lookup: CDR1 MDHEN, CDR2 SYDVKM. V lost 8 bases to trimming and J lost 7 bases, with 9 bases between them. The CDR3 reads CASDQGNSPLHF. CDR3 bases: TGTGCCAGCGACCAGGGAAATTCACCCCTCCACTTT.

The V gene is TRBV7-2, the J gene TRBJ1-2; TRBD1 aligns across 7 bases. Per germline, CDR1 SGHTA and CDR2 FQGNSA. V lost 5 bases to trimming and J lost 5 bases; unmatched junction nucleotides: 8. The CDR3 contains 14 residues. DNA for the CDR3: TGTGCCAGCAGCACCCGGGACAGCCTATATGGCTACACCTTC. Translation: CASSTRDSLYGYTF.

CDR3 DNA sequence: TGTGCCAGCTCACCAGGAGGGAACTCCTACAATGAGCAGTTCTTC. Protein product: CASSPGGNSYNEQFF. The chain couples TRBV18 to TRBJ2-1, with D tentatively TRBD2 (6 bases). V was shortened by 2 bases and J by 0 bases, with 8 bases between the two germline ends. The germline V gene encodes CDR1 KGHSH and CDR2 LQKENI. The CDR3 contains 15 residues.

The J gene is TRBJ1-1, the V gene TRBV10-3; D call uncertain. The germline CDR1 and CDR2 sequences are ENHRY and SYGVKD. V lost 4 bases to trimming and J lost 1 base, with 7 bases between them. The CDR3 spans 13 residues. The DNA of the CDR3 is TGTGCCATCAGTGTCGGGGAGAACACTGAAGCTTTCTTT. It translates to CAISVGENTEAFF.

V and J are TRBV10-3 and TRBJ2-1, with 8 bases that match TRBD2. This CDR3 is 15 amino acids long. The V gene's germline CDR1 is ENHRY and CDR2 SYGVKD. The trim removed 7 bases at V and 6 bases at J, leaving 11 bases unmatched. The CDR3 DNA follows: TGTGCCATCACCCGTGAGCCTCTAGCGGGCAATGAGCAGTTCTTC. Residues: CAITREPLAGNEQFF.

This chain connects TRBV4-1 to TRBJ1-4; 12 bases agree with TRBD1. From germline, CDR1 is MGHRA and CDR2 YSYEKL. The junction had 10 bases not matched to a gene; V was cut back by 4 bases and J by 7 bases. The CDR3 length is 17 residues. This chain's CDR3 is CASSPIRDRGHSEKLFF. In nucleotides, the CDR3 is TGCGCCAGCAGCCCAATCCGGGACAGGGGGCACAGTGAAAAACTGTTTTTT.

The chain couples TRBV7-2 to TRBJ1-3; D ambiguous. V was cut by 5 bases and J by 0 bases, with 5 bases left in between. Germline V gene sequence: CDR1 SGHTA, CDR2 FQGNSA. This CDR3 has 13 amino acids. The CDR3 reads CASSEFSGNTIYF. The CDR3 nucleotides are TGTGCCAGCAGCGAGTTCTCTGGAAACACCATATATTTT.

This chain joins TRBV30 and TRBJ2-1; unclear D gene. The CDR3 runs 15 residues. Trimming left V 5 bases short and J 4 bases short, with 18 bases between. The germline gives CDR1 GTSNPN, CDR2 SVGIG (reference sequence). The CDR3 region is CAWDTRTLEYNEQFF. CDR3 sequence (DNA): TGTGCCTGGGACACGAGAACCCTGGAGTACAATGAGCAGTTCTTC.

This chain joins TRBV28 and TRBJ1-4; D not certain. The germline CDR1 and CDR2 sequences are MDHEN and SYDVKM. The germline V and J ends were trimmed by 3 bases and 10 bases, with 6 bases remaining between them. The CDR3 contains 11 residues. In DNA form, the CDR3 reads TGTGCCAGCAGTTTCCGGGGAAAACTGTTTTTT. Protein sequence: CASSFRGKLFF.

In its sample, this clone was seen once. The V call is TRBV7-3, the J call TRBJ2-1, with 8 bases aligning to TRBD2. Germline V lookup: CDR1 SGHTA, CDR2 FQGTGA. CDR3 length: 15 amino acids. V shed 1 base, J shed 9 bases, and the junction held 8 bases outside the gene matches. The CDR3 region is CASSLIGGGSTEQFF. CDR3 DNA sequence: TGTGCCAGCAGCTTAATCGGCGGGGGGAGCACTGAGCAGTTCTTC.

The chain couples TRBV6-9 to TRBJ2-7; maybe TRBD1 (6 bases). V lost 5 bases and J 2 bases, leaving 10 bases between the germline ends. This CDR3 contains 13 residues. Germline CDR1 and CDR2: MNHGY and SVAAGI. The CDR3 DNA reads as TGTGCCAGCAGTGGGACACCTCCCTACGAGCAGTACGTC. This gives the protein CASSGTPPYEQYV.

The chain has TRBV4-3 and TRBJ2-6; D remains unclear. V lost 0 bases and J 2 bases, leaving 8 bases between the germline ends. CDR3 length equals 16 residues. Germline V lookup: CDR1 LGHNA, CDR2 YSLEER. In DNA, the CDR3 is TGCGCCAGCAGCCAAGATCGCAGAACTGGGGCCAACGTCCTGACTTTC. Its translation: CASSQDRRTGANVLTF.

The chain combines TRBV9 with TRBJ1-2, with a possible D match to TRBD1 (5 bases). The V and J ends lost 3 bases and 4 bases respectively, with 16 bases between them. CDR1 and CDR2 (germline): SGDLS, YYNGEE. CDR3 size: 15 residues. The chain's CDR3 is CASSGSPGGGYGYTF. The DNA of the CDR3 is TGTGCCAGCAGCGGATCCCCCGGGGGGGGCTATGGCTACACCTTC.

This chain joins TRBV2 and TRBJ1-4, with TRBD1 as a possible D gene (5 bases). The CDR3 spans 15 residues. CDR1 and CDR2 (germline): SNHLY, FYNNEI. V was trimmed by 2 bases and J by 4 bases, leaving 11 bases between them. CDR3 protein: CASSERDGSNEKLFF. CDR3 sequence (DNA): TGTGCCAGCAGTGAAAGGGACGGGAGTAATGAAAAACTGTTTTTT.

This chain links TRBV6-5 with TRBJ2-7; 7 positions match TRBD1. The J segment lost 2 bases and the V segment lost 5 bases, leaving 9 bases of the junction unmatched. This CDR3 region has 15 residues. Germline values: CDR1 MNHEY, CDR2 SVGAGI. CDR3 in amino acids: CASSISGQQPYEQYF. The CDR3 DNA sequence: TGTGCCAGCAGTATCTCGGGACAGCAACCCTACGAGCAGTACTTC.